The rows below give T cell receptor beta chains drawn from one sample of a study of cytomegalovirus exposure and HLA in healthy donors. Here immunoSEQ multiplex PCR was the method, and the copy in TCRdb shows in-frame clones only, minus some. The table records hundreds of thousands of clones, 90% of them present only once. The source material was PBMCs. These receptor sequences come from a woman aged 25-40 years in good health and CMV-seronegative. CDR3s include the opening cysteine and the closing phenylalanine or tryptophan. D genes are given only for firm matches. Rows give clone size only sometimes, using once, few, many, or a class for an expanded clone.

D gene,J gene,clone size,V gene,CDR3 protein,CDR3 DNA
-,TRBJ2-7,-,TRBV5-4,CASSIRDNPSYEQYF,TGTGCCAGCAGCATCCGGGACAACCCCTCCTACGAGCAGTACTTC
-,TRBJ2-7,once,TRBV13,CASSPSGVYEQYF,TGTGCCAGCAGCCCGTCAGGGGTCTACGAGCAGTACTTC
TRBD2,TRBJ2-4,-,TRBV7-9,CASSVLLAGSYIQYF,TGTGCCAGCAGCGTCCTACTAGCGGGTAGTTACATTCAGTACTTC
-,TRBJ2-7,few,TRBV29-1,CSVEGLGQSSYEQYF,TGCAGCGTTGAAGGCCTTGGACAGAGCTCCTACGAGCAGTACTTC
-,TRBJ2-3,-,TRBV5-6,CASSLGPSTDTQYF,TGTGCCAGCAGCTTGGGACCTAGCACAGATACGCAGTATTTT
TRBD2,TRBJ2-5,-,TRBV11-2,CASSFTSGSRETQYF,TGTGCCAGCAGCTTTACTAGCGGGAGTCGGGAGACCCAGTACTTC
-,TRBJ2-5,-,TRBV7-2,CASSLLARTQETQYF,TGTGCCAGCAGCTTACTTGCGCGAACTCAAGAGACCCAGTACTTC
-,TRBJ2-1,-,TRBV27,CASSLRNNNEQFF,TGTGCCAGCAGTTTAAGGAATAACAATGAGCAGTTCTTC
TRBD2,TRBJ2-1,-,TRBV7-2,CASKTSGRASYNEQFF,TGTGCCAGCAAAACAAGCGGGAGGGCCTCCTACAATGAGCAGTTCTTC
TRBD2,TRBJ2-7,-,TRBV4-3,CASSRLAEIRYEQYF,TGCGCCAGCAGCCGGCTAGCGGAGATTCGGTACGAGCAGTACTTC
-,TRBJ2-5,-,TRBV7-8,CASLLSRIGGETQYF,TGTGCCAGCCTCCTAAGCAGGATCGGAGGGGAGACCCAGTACTTC
TRBD2,TRBJ2-5,-,TRBV6-1,CASSEGKLAGGPETQYF,TGTGCCAGCAGTGAAGGGAAGTTAGCGGGAGGGCCAGAGACCCAGTACTTC
-,TRBJ2-7,-,TRBV6-6,CASKGGRHYEQYF,TGTGCCAGCAAGGGGGGGCGACACTACGAGCAGTACTTC
-,TRBJ2-5,once,TRBV28,CASRVELADETQYF,TGTGCCAGCAGAGTGGAATTGGCCGACGAGACCCAGTACTTC
-,TRBJ2-3,-,TRBV7-8,CASSSHGRSDTQYF,TGTGCCAGCAGCTCGCACGGGAGATCAGATACGCAGTATTTT
-,TRBJ1-5,-,TRBV9,CASSADGSNQPQHF,TGTGCCAGCAGCGCCGACGGTAGCAATCAGCCCCAGCATTTT
-,TRBJ2-5,-,TRBV2,CASKQGSETQYF,TGTGCCAGCAAGCAGGGGTCAGAGACCCAGTACTTC
-,TRBJ2-1,-,TRBV29-1,CSIEDARLGNEQFF,TGCAGCATTGAGGACGCACGGCTGGGCAATGAGCAGTTCTTC
TRBD2,TRBJ2-3,-,TRBV7-9,CASSLAGGPGNTQYF,TGTGCCAGCAGCTTAGCGGGAGGGCCTGGCAATACGCAGTATTTT
-,TRBJ1-1,-,TRBV5-1,CASSPDTFPEAFF,TGCGCCAGCAGCCCCGACACCTTCCCTGAAGCTTTCTTT
-,TRBJ2-3,-,TRBV5-8,CASSLLGADTQYF,TGTGCCAGCAGCTTATTGGGGGCAGATACGCAGTATTTT
-,TRBJ1-4,-,TRBV4-3,CASSQVRTSAGKKLFF,TGCGCCAGCAGCCAAGTTAGGACATCAGCCGGGAAAAAACTGTTTTTT
-,TRBJ2-1,-,TRBV29-1,CSVSRDISRNEQFF,TGCAGCGTTTCCCGGGACATAAGTAGGAATGAGCAGTTCTTC
TRBD1,TRBJ1-2,-,TRBV29-1,CSVWTGGDGYTF,TGCAGCGTCTGGACAGGGGGCGATGGCTACACCTTC
-,TRBJ2-7,-,TRBV27,CASSFRSGGARVLYEQYF,TGTGCCAGCAGTTTTAGGTCTGGGGGGGCCCGGGTTCTCTACGAGCAGTACTTC
TRBD2,TRBJ2-1,-,TRBV30,CAWRGRPTSGAYNEQFF,TGTGCCTGGAGGGGTCGCCCGACTAGCGGGGCTTACAATGAGCAGTTCTTC
-,TRBJ2-7,few,TRBV6-1,CASSGFPTITYEQYF,TGTGCCAGCAGTGGGTTCCCGACCATTACCTACGAGCAGTACTTC
TRBD1,TRBJ1-2,-,TRBV28,CASSPDRDGYTF,TGTGCCAGCAGTCCTGACAGGGATGGCTACACCTTC
-,TRBJ2-1,-,TRBV5-1,CASSRPPIYNEQFF,TGCGCCAGCAGCCGGCCACCTATCTACAATGAGCAGTTCTTC
TRBD1,TRBJ2-1,-,TRBV29-1,CSAPTGYGNEQFF,TGCAGCGCACCGACAGGGTACGGGAATGAGCAGTTCTTC
-,TRBJ2-7,-,TRBV6-1,CASSDLKGVIYEQYF,TGTGCCAGCAGTGACCTCAAGGGGGTAATTTACGAGCAGTACTTC
TRBD1,TRBJ2-2,few,TRBV11-2,CASSLVGQGMAGELFF,TGTGCCAGCAGCTTAGTCGGACAGGGGATGGCCGGGGAGCTGTTTTTT
TRBD2,TRBJ2-5,-,TRBV27,CASSLIRASGIVGETQYF,TGTGCCAGCAGTTTAATACGGGCTAGCGGGATAGTCGGGGAGACCCAGTACTTC
TRBD1,TRBJ2-7,-,TRBV28,CASSPAGTGAYEQYF,TGTGCCAGCAGTCCGGCAGGGACAGGGGCCTACGAGCAGTACTTC
-,TRBJ1-5,-,TRBV25-1,CASSEPNSNQPQHF,TGTGCCAGCAGTGAGCCCAATAGCAATCAGCCCCAGCATTTT
-,TRBJ2-3,-,TRBV7-8,CASSEPYGTGSTDTQYF,TGTGCCAGCAGTGAACCATATGGGACGGGAAGCACAGATACGCAGTATTTT
TRBD2,TRBJ2-3,-,TRBV5-6,CASSLSLLAGGVADTQYF,TGTGCCAGCAGCTTGTCACTACTAGCGGGAGGGGTCGCAGATACGCAGTATTTT
-,TRBJ1-5,-,TRBV28,CASSLFHQPQHF,TGTGCCAGCAGTTTGTTCCATCAGCCCCAGCATTTT
-,TRBJ2-7,once,TRBV6-1,CASSEVIGRPYEQYF,TGTGCCAGCAGTGAAGTGATTGGCAGACCCTACGAGCAGTACTTC
TRBD1,TRBJ1-5,once,TRBV11-2,CASSYGQGSNQPQHF,TGTGCCAGCAGCTACGGACAGGGTAGCAATCAGCCCCAGCATTTT
TRBD1,TRBJ1-2,-,TRBV15,CATSRGPGTGGYGYTF,TGTGCCACCAGCAGAGGACCCGGGACAGGGGGCTATGGCTACACCTTC
-,TRBJ1-4,-,TRBV21-1,CASSKCSGAGDRNEKLFF,TGTGCCAGCAGCAAATGCTCGGGTGCCGGGGACAGGAATGAAAAACTGTTTTTT
-,TRBJ2-7,once,TRBV29-1,CSVVAHSYEQYF,TGCAGCGTTGTGGCCCATTCCTACGAGCAGTACTTC
-,TRBJ1-1,-,TRBV7-9,CASSLSSEAFF,TGTGCCAGCAGCTTAAGCTCTGAAGCTTTCTTT
TRBD2,TRBJ2-1,-,TRBV5-1,CASSKGLADYNEQFF,TGCGCCAGCAGCAAGGGACTAGCGGACTACAATGAGCAGTTCTTC
TRBD2,TRBJ2-1,many,TRBV19,CASSIQTSGYNEQFF,TGTGCCAGTAGTATCCAGACTAGCGGCTACAATGAGCAGTTCTTC
-,TRBJ2-5,few,TRBV10-3,CAISESSGAGRETQYF,TGTGCCATCAGTGAGTCGAGTGGTGCAGGGCGGGAGACCCAGTACTTC
TRBD2,TRBJ2-1,once,TRBV5-1,CASSLTSGASSYNEQFF,TGCGCCAGCAGCTTGACTAGCGGGGCCAGCTCCTACAATGAGCAGTTCTTC
TRBD2,TRBJ2-7,-,TRBV27,CASSDRTSGVSYEQYF,TGTGCCAGCAGTGACCGGACTAGCGGGGTCTCCTACGAGCAGTACTTC
TRBD2,TRBJ2-1,-,TRBV9,CASSQGTSGIDEQFF,TGTGCCAGCAGCCAAGGGACTAGCGGGATCGATGAGCAGTTCTTC
-,TRBJ2-1,-,TRBV19,CASSTPPAGNEQFF,TGTGCCAGTAGTACCCCCCCGGCCGGCAATGAGCAGTTCTTC
-,TRBJ2-2,-,TRBV27,CASSYLRGDPLTGELFF,TGTGCCAGCAGTTACCTGAGAGGGGACCCCTTGACCGGGGAGCTGTTTTTT
-,TRBJ2-5,-,TRBV11-3,CASSAQVTETQYF,TGTGCCAGCAGCGCCCAAGTGACCGAGACCCAGTACTTC